This paragraph reports one T cell receptor beta chain. Source study methods: Counts of nucleated cells, estimated from reference gene primer amplification, were obtained. Libraries were prepared by immunoSEQ multiplex PCR; TCRdb keeps only in-frame clonotypes and omits some of them. That table gives V, J and clone size, and the DNA gave D and trimming. The repertoire holds 200,000 to 300,000 clones, roughly nine tenths seen once, with approximately 4.3% in the top ten. This specimen comes from a study of blood T cell repertoires in COVID-19. CDR3 size: 15 residues. CDR1 and CDR2 from the germline V gene are WSHSY and SAAADI. Deletions cut 1 base from V and 2 bases from J, with 12 bases between.

The sample comprised peripheral blood. The rearrangement uses TRBV10-2 and TRBJ2-7; D possibly corresponds to TRBD2 (5 bases). The sequence came from a man in his 60s who had recovered from COVID-19. CDR3: CASSELGVPTYEQYF. CDR3 sequence (DNA): TGCGCCAGCAGTGAGTTGGGAGTACCCACCTACGAGCAGTACTTC.